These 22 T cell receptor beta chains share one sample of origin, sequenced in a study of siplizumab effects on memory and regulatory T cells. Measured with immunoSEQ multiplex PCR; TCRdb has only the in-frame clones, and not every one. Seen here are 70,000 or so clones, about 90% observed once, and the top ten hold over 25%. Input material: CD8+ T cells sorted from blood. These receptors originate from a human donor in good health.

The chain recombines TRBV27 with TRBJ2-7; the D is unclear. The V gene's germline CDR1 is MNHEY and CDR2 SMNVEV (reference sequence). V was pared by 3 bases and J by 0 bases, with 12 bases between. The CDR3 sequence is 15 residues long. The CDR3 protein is CASSFGNPASYEQYF. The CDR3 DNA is TGTGCCAGCAGTTTTGGCAATCCTGCCTCCTACGAGCAGTACTTC.

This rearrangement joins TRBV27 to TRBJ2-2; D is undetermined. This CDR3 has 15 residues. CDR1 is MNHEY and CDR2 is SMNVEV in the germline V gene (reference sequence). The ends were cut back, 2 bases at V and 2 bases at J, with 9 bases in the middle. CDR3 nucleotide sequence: TGTGCCAGCAGTTTAGGTCCCTTCAACACCGGGGAGCTGTTTTTT. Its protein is CASSLGPFNTGELFF.

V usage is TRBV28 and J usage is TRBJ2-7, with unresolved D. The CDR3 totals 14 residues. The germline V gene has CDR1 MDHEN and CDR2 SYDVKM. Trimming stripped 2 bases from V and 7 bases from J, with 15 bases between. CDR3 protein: CASSLVTEEGEQYF. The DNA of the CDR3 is TGTGCCAGCAGTTTAGTGACTGAGGAAGGGGAGCAGTACTTC.

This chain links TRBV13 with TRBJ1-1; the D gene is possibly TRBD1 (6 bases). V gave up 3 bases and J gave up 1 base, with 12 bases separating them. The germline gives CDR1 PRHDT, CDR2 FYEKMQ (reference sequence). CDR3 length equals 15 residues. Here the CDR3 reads CASSLQGLGNTEAFF. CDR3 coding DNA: TGTGCCAGCAGCTTGCAGGGGCTGGGGAACACTGAAGCTTTCTTT.

In DNA form, the CDR3 reads TGTGCCAGCAGTTTCTCCGGGGAGCTGTTTTTT. Its translation is CASSFSGELFF. This chain uses TRBV28 with TRBJ2-2; no firm D call. CDR1 and CDR2 from the germline V gene are MDHEN and SYDVKM. CDR3 length equals 11 residues. Between the trimmed V and J ends, which lost 3 bases and 6 bases, there was a span of 2 bases.

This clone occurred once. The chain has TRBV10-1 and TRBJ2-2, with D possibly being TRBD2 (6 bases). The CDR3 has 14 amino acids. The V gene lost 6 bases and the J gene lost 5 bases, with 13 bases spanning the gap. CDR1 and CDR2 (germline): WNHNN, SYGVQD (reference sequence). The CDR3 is CASSETSYTGELFF. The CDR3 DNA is TGCGCCAGCAGCGAGACTAGTTATACCGGGGAGCTGTTTTTT.

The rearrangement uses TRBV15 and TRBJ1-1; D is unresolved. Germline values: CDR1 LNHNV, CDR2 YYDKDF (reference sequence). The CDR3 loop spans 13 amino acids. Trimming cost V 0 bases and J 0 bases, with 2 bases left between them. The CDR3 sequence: CATSRELNTEAFF. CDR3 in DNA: TGTGCCACCAGCAGAGAACTGAACACTGAAGCTTTCTTT.

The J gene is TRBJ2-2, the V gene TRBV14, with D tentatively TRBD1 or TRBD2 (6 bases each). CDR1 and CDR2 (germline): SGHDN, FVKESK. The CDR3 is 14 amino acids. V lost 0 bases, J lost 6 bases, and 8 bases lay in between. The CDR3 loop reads CASSQDRGPGELFF. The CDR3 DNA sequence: TGTGCCAGCAGCCAAGATCGGGGGCCCGGGGAGCTGTTTTTT.

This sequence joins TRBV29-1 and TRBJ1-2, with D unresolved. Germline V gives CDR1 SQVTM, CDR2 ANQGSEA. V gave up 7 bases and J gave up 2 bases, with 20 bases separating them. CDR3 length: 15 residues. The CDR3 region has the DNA TGCAGCGAGAGAGATTTGACGGGCAAGAACTATGGCTACACCTTC. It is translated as CSERDLTGKNYGYTF.

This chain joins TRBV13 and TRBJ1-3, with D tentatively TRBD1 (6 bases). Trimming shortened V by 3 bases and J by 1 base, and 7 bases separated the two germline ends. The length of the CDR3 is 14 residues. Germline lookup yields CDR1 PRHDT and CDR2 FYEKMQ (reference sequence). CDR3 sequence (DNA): TGTGCCAGCAGCTTTACAGGGTCTGGAAACACCATATATTTT. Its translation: CASSFTGSGNTIYF.

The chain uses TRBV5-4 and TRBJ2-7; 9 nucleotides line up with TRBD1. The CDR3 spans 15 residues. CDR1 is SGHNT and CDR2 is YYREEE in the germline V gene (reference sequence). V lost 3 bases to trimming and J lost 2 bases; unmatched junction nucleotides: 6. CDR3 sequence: CASSYTGTGPYEQYF. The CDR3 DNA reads TGTGCCAGCAGCTATACCGGGACAGGGCCCTACGAGCAGTACTTC. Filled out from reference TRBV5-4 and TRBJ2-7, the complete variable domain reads ETGVTQSPTHLIKTRGQQVTLRCSSQSGHNTVSWYQQALGQGPQFIFQYYREEENGRGNFPPRFSGLQFPNYSSELNVNALELDDSALYLCASSYTGTGPYEQYFGPGTRLTVT.

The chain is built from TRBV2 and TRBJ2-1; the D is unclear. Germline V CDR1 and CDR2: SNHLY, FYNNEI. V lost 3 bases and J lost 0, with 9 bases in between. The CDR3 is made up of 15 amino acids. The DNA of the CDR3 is TGTGCCAGCAGTGATCCGGGCAGCTCCTACAATGAGCAGTTCTTC. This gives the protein CASSDPGSSYNEQFF.

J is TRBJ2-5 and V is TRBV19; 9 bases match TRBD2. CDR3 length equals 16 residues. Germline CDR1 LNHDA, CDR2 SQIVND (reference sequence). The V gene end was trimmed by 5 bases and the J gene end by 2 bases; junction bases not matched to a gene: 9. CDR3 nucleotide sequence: TGTGCCAGTAGTCCGTGGGTTAGCGGGGGACAAGAGACCCAGTACTTC. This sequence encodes CASSPWVSGGQETQYF.

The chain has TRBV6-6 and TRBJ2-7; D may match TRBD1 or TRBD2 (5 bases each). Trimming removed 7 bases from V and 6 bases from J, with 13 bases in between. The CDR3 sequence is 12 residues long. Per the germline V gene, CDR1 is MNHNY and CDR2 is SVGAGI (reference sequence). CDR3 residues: CASMGELGEQYF. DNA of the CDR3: TGTGCCAGCATGGGGGAATTGGGCGAGCAGTACTTC.

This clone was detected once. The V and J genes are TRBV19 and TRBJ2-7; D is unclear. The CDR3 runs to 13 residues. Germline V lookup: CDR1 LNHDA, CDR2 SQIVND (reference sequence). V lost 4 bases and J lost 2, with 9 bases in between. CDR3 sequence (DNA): TGTGCCAGTAGTAGCCGGTCTACCTACGAGCAGTACTTC. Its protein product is CASSSRSTYEQYF.

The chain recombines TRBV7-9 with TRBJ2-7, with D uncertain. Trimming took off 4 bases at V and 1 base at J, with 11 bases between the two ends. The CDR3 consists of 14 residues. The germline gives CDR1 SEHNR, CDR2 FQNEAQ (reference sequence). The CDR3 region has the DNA TGTGCCAGCAGCTCCCCCCGGAAGTCCTACGAGCAGTACTTC. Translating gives CASSSPRKSYEQYF. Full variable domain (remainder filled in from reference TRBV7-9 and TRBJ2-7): DTGVSQNPRHKITKRGQNVTFRCDPISEHNRLYWYRQTLGQGPEFLTYFQNEAQLEKSRLLSDRFSAERPKGSFSTLEIQRTEQGDSAMYLCASSSPRKSYEQYFGPGTRLTVT.

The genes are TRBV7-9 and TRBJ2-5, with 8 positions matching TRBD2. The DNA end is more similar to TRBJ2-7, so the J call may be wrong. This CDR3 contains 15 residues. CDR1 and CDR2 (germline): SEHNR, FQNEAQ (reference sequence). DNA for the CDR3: TGTGCCAGCAGCCAGAGCGGGAGTCTCCCCTACGAGCAGTACTTC. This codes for CASSQSGSLPYEQYF.

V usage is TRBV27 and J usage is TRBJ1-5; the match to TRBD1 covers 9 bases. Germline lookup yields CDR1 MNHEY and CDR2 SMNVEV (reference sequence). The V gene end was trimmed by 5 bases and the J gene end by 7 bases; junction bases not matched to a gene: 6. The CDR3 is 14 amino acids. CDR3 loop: CASSETGGYQPQHF. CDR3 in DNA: TGTGCCAGCAGTGAGACAGGGGGGTACCAGCCCCAGCATTTT.

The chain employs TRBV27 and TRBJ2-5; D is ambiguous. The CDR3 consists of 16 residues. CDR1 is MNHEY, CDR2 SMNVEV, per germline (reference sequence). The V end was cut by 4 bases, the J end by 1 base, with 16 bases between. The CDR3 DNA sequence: TGTGCCAGCAGTTCCATCGAGAGCGCCCTCCAAGAGACCCAGTACTTC. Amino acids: CASSSIESALQETQYF.

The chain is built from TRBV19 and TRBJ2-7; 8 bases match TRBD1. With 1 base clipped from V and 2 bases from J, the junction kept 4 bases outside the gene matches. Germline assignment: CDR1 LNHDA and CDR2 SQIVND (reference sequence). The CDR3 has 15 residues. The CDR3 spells CASSIGTGIPYEQYF. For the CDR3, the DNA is TGTGCCAGTAGTATAGGGACAGGGATACCCTACGAGCAGTACTTC.

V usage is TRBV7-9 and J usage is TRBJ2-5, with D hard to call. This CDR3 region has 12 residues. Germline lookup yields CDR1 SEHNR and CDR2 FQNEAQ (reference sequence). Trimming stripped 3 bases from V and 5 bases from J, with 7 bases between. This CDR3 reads CASSLAGETQYF. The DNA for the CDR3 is TGTGCCAGCAGCTTGGCCGGGGAGACCCAGTACTTC.

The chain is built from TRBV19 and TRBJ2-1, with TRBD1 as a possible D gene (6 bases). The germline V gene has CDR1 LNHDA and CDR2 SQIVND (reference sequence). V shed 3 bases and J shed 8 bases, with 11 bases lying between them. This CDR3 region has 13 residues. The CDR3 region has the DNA TGTGCCAGTAGTATCAGGGGATGGGATGAGCAGTTCTTC. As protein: CASSIRGWDEQFF.